This is a list of T cell receptor beta chains from one sample in a study of T cells in Graves' hyperthyroidism and ophthalmopathy. TCRdb reanalysed the multiplex PCR reads using MiXCR and keeps one entry per CDR3 protein. The sample shows about 380,000 distinct CDR3 sequences, roughly 14% of them seen only once. The source material was blood. The receptors derive from a man under 40 with Graves' hyperthyroidism that later progressed to Graves' ophthalmopathy. Each CDR3 is given with its conserved first and last residue. D genes are given only for firm matches. Clone size is given for some rows only: seen once, a few or many times, or a class if the clone is expanded.

size	V	D	J	CDR3	DNA
many	TRBV6-1	-	TRBJ2-7	CASSEWKGYEQYF	TGTGCCAGCAGTGAATGGAAGGGCTACGAGCAGTACTTC
many	TRBV28	-	TRBJ2-5	CASSSLLLTGRPETQYF	TGTGCCAGCAGTTCCTTATTGTTGACCGGGCGTCCAGAGACCCAGTACTTC
many	TRBV5-1	-	TRBJ2-7	CASSSPHEQYF	TGCGCCAGCAGCTCCCCCCACGAGCAGTACTTC
-	TRBV20-1	-	TRBJ1-1	CSASGPYTEAFF	TGCAGTGCTAGCGGACCGTACACTGAAGCTTTCTTT
-	TRBV29-1	TRBD1	TRBJ2-1	CSVEGGQGDEQFF	TGCAGCGTTGAGGGTGGGCAGGGGGATGAGCAGTTCTTC
few	TRBV14	-	TRBJ2-3	CASSQASLVRGLSTDTQYF	TGTGCCAGCAGCCAAGCTTCCCTAGTTCGAGGACTTAGCACAGATACGCAGTATTTT
many	TRBV10-3	TRBD2	TRBJ2-2	CAISPGRTSGTGELFF	TGTGCCATCAGCCCCGGTAGGACTAGCGGGACCGGGGAGCTGTTTTTT
many	TRBV20-1	TRBD2	TRBJ2-1	CSARVAGGSEQFF	TGCAGTGCGAGGGTAGCGGGGGGGTCGGAGCAGTTCTTC
many	TRBV20-1	TRBD1	TRBJ2-2	CSAAIQGALVGELFF	TGCAGTGCTGCGATACAGGGGGCGTTAGTCGGGGAGCTGTTTTTT
many	TRBV11-2	-	TRBJ1-5	CASSLGPYQPQHF	TGTGCCAGCAGCTTAGGGCCTTATCAGCCCCAGCATTTT
-	TRBV20-1	TRBD1	TRBJ2-5	CSVETTGRVFMETQYF	TGCAGTGTTGAGACGACAGGGCGGGTCTTCATGGAGACCCAGTACTTC
-	TRBV3-1	TRBD1	TRBJ1-2	CASSQALDRGRATGSYGYTF	TGTGCCAGCAGCCAAGCATTGGACAGGGGCCGGGCTACGGGAAGCTATGGCTACACCTTC
-	TRBV4-1	-	TRBJ2-7	CASSQFSGVNYEQYF	TGCGCCAGCAGCCAATTCTCAGGGGTCAACTACGAGCAGTACTTC
few	TRBV6-6	-	TRBJ1-5	CASSYGAGNQPQHF	TGTGCCAGCAGTTACGGGGCCGGCAATCAGCCCCAGCATTTT
many	TRBV7-3	-	TRBJ1-1	CASSLRRTGLNTEAFF	TGTGCCAGCAGCTTAAGGCGGACTGGACTGAACACTGAAGCTTTCTTT
-	TRBV5-1	-	TRBJ1-2	CASSLGVTNYGYTF	TGCGCCAGCTCCCTTGGGGTCACTAACTATGGCTACACCTTC
many	TRBV28	-	TRBJ2-4	CASSLITELAKNIQYF	TGTGCCAGCAGTTTAATCACAGAGCTAGCCAAAAACATTCAGTACTTC
few	TRBV3-1	-	TRBJ2-2	CASSQDWGNTGELFF	TGTGCCAGCAGCCAAGATTGGGGGAACACCGGGGAGCTGTTTTTT
-	TRBV4-1	TRBD2	TRBJ2-1	CASSYSGGAGSEQFF	TGCGCCAGCAGCTATAGCGGGGGGGCCGGGAGTGAGCAGTTCTTC
few	TRBV6-1	-	TRBJ2-2	CASRDPNQNTGELFF	TGTGCCAGCAGAGACCCGAATCAGAACACCGGGGAGCTGTTTTTT
-	TRBV7-9	-	TRBJ2-3	CASSLDGGFIDTQYF	TGTGCCAGCAGCTTAGACGGGGGTTTTATAGATACGCAGTATTTT
-	TRBV5-6	-	TRBJ1-5	CASSLGPGTYSNQPQHF	TGTGCCAGCAGCTTGGGGCCGGGTACCTATAGCAATCAGCCCCAGCATTTT
many	TRBV7-9	-	TRBJ1-2	CASSSTGGYGYTF	TGTGCCAGCAGCTCCACAGGTGGCTATGGCTACACCTTC
few	TRBV6-5	TRBD2	TRBJ2-2	CASSYSLADHTGELFF	TGTGCCAGCAGTTACTCACTAGCGGATCACACCGGGGAGCTGTTTTTT
few	TRBV5-1	TRBD1	TRBJ2-1	CASSPYSGQRGNEQFF	TGCGCCAGCAGCCCTTACTCGGGACAGAGGGGCAATGAGCAGTTCTTC
few	TRBV4-2	-	TRBJ1-4	CASSQGKGPGEGEKLFF	TGTGCCAGCAGCCAAGGAAAAGGCCCAGGGGAGGGTGAAAAACTGTTTTTT
-	TRBV12-3/TRBV12-4	TRBD1	TRBJ2-2	CASSTDREKTGELFF	TGTGCCAGCAGCACCGACAGGGAAAAAACCGGGGAGCTGTTTTTT
few	TRBV2	-	TRBJ1-4	CASSSPGRGGEKLFF	TGTGCCAGCAGTTCCCCGGGCAGGGGAGGTGAAAAACTGTTTTTT